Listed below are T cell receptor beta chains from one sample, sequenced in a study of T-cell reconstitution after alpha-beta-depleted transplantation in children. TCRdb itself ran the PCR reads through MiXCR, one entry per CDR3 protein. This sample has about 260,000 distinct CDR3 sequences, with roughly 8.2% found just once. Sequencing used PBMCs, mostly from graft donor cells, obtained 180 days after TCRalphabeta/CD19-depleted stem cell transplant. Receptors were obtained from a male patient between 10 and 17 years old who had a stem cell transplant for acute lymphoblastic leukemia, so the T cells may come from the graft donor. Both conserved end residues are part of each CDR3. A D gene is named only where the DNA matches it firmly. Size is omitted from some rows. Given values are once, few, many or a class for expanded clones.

CASSPAETFYGYTF	TGTGCCAGCAGCCCGGCTGAGACCTTCTATGGCTACACCTTC	.	TRBJ1-2	TRBV6-5	many
CSVGWTSYEQYF	TGCAGCGTTGGGTGGACTTCTTACGAGCAGTACTTC	.	TRBJ2-7	TRBV29-1	many
CASSQDRGAGGYTF	TGTGCCAGCAGCCAAGATCGAGGGGCAGGAGGCTACACCTTC	.	TRBJ1-2	TRBV3-1	many
CASSPGPRGEKLFF	TGCGCCAGCAGCCCGGGTCCTCGGGGCGAAAAACTGTTTTTT	.	TRBJ1-4	TRBV4-3	many
CASSTSGQETQYF	TGTGCCAGCAGCACCTCCGGTCAAGAGACCCAGTACTTC	.	TRBJ2-5	TRBV9	many
CASSLPPDRLGYTF	TGTGCCAGCAGTTTACCCCCGGACAGGCTTGGCTACACCTTC	TRBD1	TRBJ1-2	TRBV28	few
CASSSGLRGGNTIYF	TGTGCCAGCAGCTCGGGACTCCGAGGAGGAAACACCATATATTTT	.	TRBJ1-3	TRBV7-9	many
CASSFGQAPPSTDTQYF	TGCGCCAGCAGCTTCGGACAGGCTCCCCCCAGCACAGATACGCAGTATTTT	TRBD1	TRBJ2-3	TRBV5-1	many
CSVRTGMNTEAFF	TGCAGCGTCCGGACAGGGATGAACACTGAAGCTTTCTTT	TRBD1	TRBJ1-1	TRBV29-1	medium-sized
CASSEWTGKSGELFF	TGTGCCAGCAGTGAATGGACAGGGAAGTCCGGGGAGCTGTTTTTT	TRBD1	TRBJ2-2	TRBV25-1	many
CASSPGTIGNEQFF	TGTGCCAGCAGCCCCGGGACTATAGGGAATGAGCAGTTCTTC	TRBD2	TRBJ2-1	TRBV7-9	many
CASSLRGHAGELFF	TGTGCCAGCAGTTTACGCGGACACGCCGGGGAGCTGTTTTTT	.	TRBJ2-2	TRBV28	many
CSARTGNQPQHF	TGCAGCGCCCGGACGGGTAATCAGCCCCAGCATTTT	.	TRBJ1-5	TRBV29-1	many
CASSAGGAGANEKLFF	TGTGCCAGCTCCGCGGGGGGGGCAGGCGCCAATGAAAAACTGTTTTTT	.	TRBJ1-4	TRBV18	many
CASSHARGTGVSEQYF	TGCGCCAGCAGCCATGCCCGGGGGACAGGGGTAAGCGAGCAGTACTTC	TRBD1	TRBJ2-7	TRBV4-1	many
CASSSRTGNGYTF	TGTGCCAGCAGCTCCCGGACAGGGAACGGCTACACCTTC	TRBD1	TRBJ1-2	TRBV7-9	many
CASSYSRGLNYEQYF	TGTGCCAGCAGTTACTCACGGGGCCTCAACTACGAGCAGTACTTC	.	TRBJ2-7	TRBV6-5	many
CASSPSSGELFF	TGCGCCAGCAGCCCCTCCAGCGGGGAGCTGTTTTTT	.	TRBJ2-2	TRBV5-1	many
CASSYGALANNTEAFF	TGTGCCAGCAGCTATGGGGCCCTCGCCAATAACACTGAAGCTTTCTTT	.	TRBJ1-1	TRBV7-9	many
CATSDLLGAQYF	TGTGCCACCAGTGATTTGCTGGGGGCCCAGTACTTC	.	TRBJ2-5	TRBV24-1	many
CASSQGSGLRETQYF	TGCGCCAGCAGCCAAGGCTCAGGGTTGAGGGAGACCCAGTACTTC	.	TRBJ2-5	TRBV4-3	many
CSTRSGYNEQFF	TGCAGCACCAGGTCGGGCTACAATGAGCAGTTCTTC	.	TRBJ2-1	TRBV29-1	many
CATSEAGTGSQPQHF	TGTGCCACCAGTGAGGCCGGGACAGGGAGTCAGCCCCAGCATTTT	TRBD1	TRBJ1-5	TRBV24-1	many
CASSLLPGTINEKLFF	TGCGCCAGCAGTCTTCTCCCCGGGACAATAAATGAAAAACTGTTTTTT	.	TRBJ1-4	TRBV5-1	many
CASSQGHGYTF	TGTGCCAGCTCACAGGGCCATGGCTACACCTTC	.	TRBJ1-2	TRBV18	many
CASTTGPGETQYF	TGTGCCAGCACCACGGGTCCGGGGGAGACCCAGTACTTC	.	TRBJ2-5	TRBV4-2	few
CASRGGQVSQPQHF	TGTGCCAGCCGGGGGGGGCAGGTATCTCAGCCCCAGCATTTT	.	TRBJ1-5	TRBV28	many
CASSPRNEQFF	TGTGCCAGCAGCCCCAGGAATGAGCAGTTCTTC	.	TRBJ2-1	TRBV9	.
CASSFSITGELFF	TGTGCCAGCAGTTTTTCGATCACCGGGGAGCTGTTTTTT	.	TRBJ2-2	TRBV27	many